Below are 19 T cell receptor beta chains sequenced from a single sample in a study of glioma-infiltrating T cells after dendritic cell vaccination. TCRdb keeps only in-frame clones here, not all; method: immunoSEQ multiplex PCR. In the table there are 90,000 or so clones, approximately 81% of which are singletons. The material was blood, obtained before dendritic cell vaccination. These receptors came from a human donor with glioblastoma.

The chain is built from TRBV7-6 and TRBJ1-3; 7 bases map to TRBD1. This CDR3 has 14 residues. The junction had 5 bases not matched to a gene; V was cut back by 5 bases and J by 4 bases. In germline, CDR1 is SGHVS, CDR2 FNYEAQ. In nucleotides, the CDR3 is TGTGCCAGCAGCCCCACAGGGGCCGGAAACACCATATATTTT. Amino acids: CASSPTGAGNTIYF.

In this sample, this clone turned up once. V gene TRBV10-1 combines with J gene TRBJ1-5; possibly TRBD1 for D (5 bases). This CDR3 comprises 13 residues. Trimming shortened V by 1 base and J by 11 bases, and 12 bases separated the two germline ends. Germline loops: CDR1 WNHNN, CDR2 SYGVQD (reference sequence). The DNA of the CDR3 is TGCGCCAGCAGTGAGTATCCGGGAGGGGCCCAGCATTTT. It encodes CASSEYPGGAQHF.

This chain links TRBV29-1 with TRBJ2-7; weak D call: TRBD2 (6 bases). Germline V gene data show CDR1 as SQVTM and CDR2 as ANQGSEA. This CDR3 is 14 amino acids long. Between the trimmed V and J ends, which lost 1 base and 6 bases, there was a span of 16 bases. CDR3 DNA sequence: TGCAGCGTTGAAGTTCGGGACTCACGGCTCGAGCAGTACTTC. Translation: CSVEVRDSRLEQYF.

This chain uses TRBV7-4 with TRBJ1-4, with D unresolved. Germline-derived CDR1 and CDR2 are SGHVT and SQSDAQ. Trimming took off 5 bases at V and 4 bases at J, with 17 bases between the two ends. The CDR3 is made up of 16 amino acids. The CDR3: CASSPRSSRVNEKLFF. CDR3 DNA: TGTGCCAGCAGCCCGAGGTCTTCGAGGGTTAATGAAAAACTGTTTTTT.

This clone appeared a single time. The genes are TRBV7-8 and TRBJ1-5; 10 bases line up with TRBD1. In germline, CDR1 is SGHVS, CDR2 FQNEAQ. The J segment lost 7 bases and the V segment lost 3 bases, leaving 6 bases of the junction unmatched. The CDR3 is made up of 15 amino acids. The CDR3, as DNA: TGTGCCAGCAGCTTGGACAGGGGGGGTGGGCAGCCCCAGCATTTT. It codes for CASSLDRGGGQPQHF.

This chain uses TRBV4-1 with TRBJ2-1; 13 bases agree with TRBD2. The V gene's germline CDR1 is MGHRA and CDR2 YSYEKL. The CDR3 is 15 residues long. V gave up 3 bases and J gave up 5 bases; unmatched junction bases: 1. The CDR3 nucleotides are TGCGCCAGCAGCCAGGGGACTAGCGGGAACAATGAGCAGTTCTTC. This translates into CASSQGTSGNNEQFF.

The CDR3 DNA follows: TGTGCCAGTAGTATAGTCGGTGGAGGGCCGGGGGCCAACGTCCTGACTTTC. It specifies CASSIVGGGPGANVLTF. The chain has TRBV19 and TRBJ2-6, with a tentative D call TRBD2 (6 bases). Germline-derived CDR1 and CDR2 are LNHDA and SQIVND (reference sequence). Deletions cut 1 base from V and 4 bases from J, with 14 bases between. This CDR3 contains 17 residues.

This chain joins TRBV28 and TRBJ1-1; 8 positions match TRBD1. V was pared by 5 bases and J by 7 bases, with 9 bases of the junction left unmatched. The CDR3 has 14 residues. CDR1 and CDR2 (germline): MDHEN, SYDVKM. The CDR3 sequence is CASSLPDRGGEAFF. DNA of the CDR3: TGTGCCAGCAGTCTTCCCGACAGGGGTGGTGAAGCTTTCTTT.

This chain connects TRBV10-3 to TRBJ2-1; D possibly corresponds to TRBD2 (7 bases). CDR1 ENHRY and CDR2 SYGVKD come from the germline V gene. CDR3 length: 16 residues. The V gene lost 2 bases and the J gene lost 7 bases, with 18 bases spanning the gap. Written as DNA, the CDR3 is TGTGCCATCAGTGAGAAGTTTGGGGGGGGCAGGAATGAGCAGTTCTTC. This encodes CAISEKFGGGRNEQFF.

A single count supports this clone. V is TRBV6-6 and J is TRBJ1-1; 7 nucleotides agree with TRBD1. The CDR3 extends over 14 amino acids. The V gene's germline CDR1 is MNHNY and CDR2 SVGAGI (reference sequence). With 6 bases clipped from V and 2 bases from J, the junction kept 6 bases outside the gene matches. Written as DNA, the CDR3 is TGTGCCAGCAGCTCCAGACAGGGAAACACTGAAGCTTTCTTT. As protein: CASSSRQGNTEAFF.

The chain carries TRBV7-8 and TRBJ1-4; D is unresolved. The CDR3 spans 16 residues. The V gene lost 5 bases and the J gene lost 4 bases, with 17 bases spanning the gap. Looked up from germline, CDR1 is SGHVS and CDR2 is FQNEAQ. CDR3 in DNA: TGTGCCAGCAGCCCCCCATGGGCGACCAATAATGAAAAACTGTTTTTT. Its protein product is CASSPPWATNNEKLFF. The whole variable domain, remainder taken from reference TRBV7-8 and TRBJ1-4, is GAGVSQSPRYKVAKRGQDVALRCDPISGHVSLFWYQQALGQGPEFLTYFQNEAQLDKSGLPSDRFFAERPEGSVSTLKIQRTQQEDSAVYLCASSPPWATNNEKLFFGSGTQLSVL.

The chain has TRBV6-6 and TRBJ2-7; TRBD2 agrees at 13 bases. The CDR3 totals 14 residues. Germline CDR1 is MNHNY and CDR2 is SVGAGI (reference sequence). J was trimmed by 3 bases and V by 7 bases; bases with no gene match: 3. CDR3 sequence reads: CASTWTSGSYEQYF. CDR3 bases: TGTGCCAGCACCTGGACTAGCGGGAGCTACGAGCAGTACTTC.

V is TRBV5-1 and J is TRBJ2-2, with 12 bases lining up with TRBD1. V lost 3 bases to trimming and J lost 5 bases; unmatched junction nucleotides: 5. The CDR3 covers 16 residues. In germline, CDR1 is SGHRS, CDR2 YFSETQ. DNA for the CDR3: TGCGCCAGCAGCTCCGGGACAGGGGGCCTTACCGGGGAGCTGTTTTTT. It is translated as CASSSGTGGLTGELFF.

The chain employs TRBV10-3 and TRBJ2-7; 8 bases line up with TRBD1. The CDR3 length is 17 residues. V was pared by 6 bases and J by 1 base, with 14 bases of the junction left unmatched. Germline CDR1 is ENHRY and CDR2 is SYGVKD. CDR3 bases: TGTGCCATCAGACCCGGACAGGGCAGTTTGTTGTCCTACGAGCAGTACTTC. The encoded protein is CAIRPGQGSLLSYEQYF.

This sequence joins TRBV5-1 and TRBJ2-2; no definite D call. CDR1 and CDR2 from the germline V gene are SGHRS and YFSETQ. This CDR3 spans 12 amino acids. Between the trimmed V and J ends, which lost 4 bases and 3 bases, there was a span of 4 bases. Here the CDR3 reads CASSRDTGELFF. Here the CDR3 DNA reads TGCGCCAGCAGCCGGGACACCGGGGAGCTGTTTTTT.

The chain couples TRBV2 to TRBJ1-2; D remains ambiguous. Trimming took 5 bases from V and 4 from J, leaving 17 bases between them. The CDR3 sequence is 15 residues long. The germline gives CDR1 SNHLY, CDR2 FYNNEI. The CDR3 bases are TGTGCCAGCAGTCCCAATGACAATGTCGTCTATGGCTACACCTTC. Translated, it gives CASSPNDNVVYGYTF.

The V call is TRBV6-4, the J call TRBJ1-1; 10 bases fit TRBD1. The germline V gene encodes CDR1 MRHNA and CDR2 SNTAGT. Germline trimming cut 4 bases from V and 6 bases from J; bases unmatched to any gene: 2. The CDR3 sequence is 13 residues long. CDR3 loop: CASSGQGASEAFF. The CDR3 nucleotides read TGTGCCAGCAGTGGACAGGGGGCCTCTGAAGCTTTCTTT.

To note about this clone: One end of the junction varies from germline; a read error may be responsible. The chain uses TRBV6-6 and TRBJ1-5; 7 bases are a match to TRBD1. The CDR3 is made up of 12 amino acids. CDR1 MNHNY and CDR2 SVGAGI come from the germline V gene (reference sequence). The CDR3 reads CASSYVRGVAYF. The CDR3, as DNA: TGTGCCAGCAGTTACGTCAGGGGGGTGGCGTATTTT.

The chain uses TRBV5-1 and TRBJ2-7; no reliable D call. This CDR3 spans 12 amino acids. V was trimmed by 0 bases and J by 4 bases, leaving 5 bases between them. Germline CDR1 SGHRS, CDR2 YFSETQ. CDR3 DNA sequence: TGCGCCAGCAGCTTGGACAGATACGAGCAGTACTTC. Residues: CASSLDRYEQYF.